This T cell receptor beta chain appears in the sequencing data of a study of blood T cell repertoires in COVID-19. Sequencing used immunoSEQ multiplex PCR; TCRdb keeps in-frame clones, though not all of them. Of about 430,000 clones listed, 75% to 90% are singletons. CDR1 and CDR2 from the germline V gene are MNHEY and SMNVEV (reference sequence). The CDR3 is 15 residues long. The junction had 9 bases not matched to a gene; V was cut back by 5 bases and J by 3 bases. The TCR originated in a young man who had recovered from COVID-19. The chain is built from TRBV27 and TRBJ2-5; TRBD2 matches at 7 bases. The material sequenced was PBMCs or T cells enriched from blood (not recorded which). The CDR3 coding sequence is TGTGCCAGCAGTGGGTCATGGGCGGGAGAAGAGACCCAGTACTTC. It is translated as CASSGSWAGEETQYF.